The rows below give T cell receptor beta chains drawn from one sample of a study of tumor-infiltrating lymphocytes in primary liver carcinoma. TCRdb re-called the multiplex PCR reads through MiXCR, storing one row per CDR3 protein. The top ten hold approximately 25% of the sample, which has more than 45,000 distinct CDR3 sequences, over 75% seen once. What was sequenced was liver tumor tissue from sampling region 5. These receptor sequences come from a man aged 35 to 55 with primary liver carcinoma and hepatitis B virus infection. Both conserved end residues are part of each CDR3. A D gene is named only where the DNA matches it firmly. Rows may omit the clone size; those that give it use once, few, many or a size class.

TRBV29-1	TRBJ2-3	many	TRBD2	CSVFRFSSGSVDTQYF	TGCAGCGTTTTTAGGTTTTCTAGCGGGAGTGTAGATACGCAGTATTTT
TRBV6-1	TRBJ1-5	.	TRBD1	CASSVDRGRNQPQHF	TGTGCCAGCAGTGTGGACAGGGGAAGGAATCAGCCCCAGCATTTT
TRBV7-9	TRBJ2-5	few	.	CPSSNTWAGVKETQYF	TGTCCCAGCAGCAATACCTGGGCAGGGGTGAAGGAAACCCAGTACTTC
TRBV20-1	TRBJ1-5	many	.	CSARIHGDSNQPQHF	TGCAGTGCTAGAATCCACGGAGATAGCAATCAGCCCCAGCATTTT
TRBV7-9	TRBJ2-2	.	.	CASSAGRGMAGELLF	TGTGCCAGCAGCGCCGGGAGAGGGATGGCAGGGGAGCTGCTTTTT
TRBV11-2	TRBJ2-7	.	TRBD2	CASCILAGGYEQYF	TGTGCCAGTTGCATACTAGCGGGAGGCTACGAGCAGTACTTC
TRBV29-1	TRBJ1-2	.	.	CSVKFGQPNYGYTF	TGCAGCGTCAAGTTTGGACAGCCGAACTATGGCTACACGTTC
TRBV6-1	TRBJ1-5	.	.	CASSAREDQPQRF	TGTGCCAGCAGTGCTAGGGAGGATCAGCCCCAGCGTTTT
TRBV29-1	TRBJ1-1	.	TRBD1	CRIAGGWGMNTEAFF	TGCAGGATTGCAGGGGGCTGGGGTATGAACACTGAAGCTTTCTTT
TRBV6-2/TRBV6-3	TRBJ1-2	.	.	CASSYSRGSYTF	TGTGCCAGCAGTTACTCGAGGGGGAGCTACACTTTC
TRBV4-3	TRBJ1-6	.	TRBD1	CACSSWDRGRKSPHHF	TGCGCCTGCAGCTCCTGGGACAGGGGAAGGAAATCACCCCACCACTTT
TRBV6-1	TRBJ2-7	few	.	CVSSGLYEQYF	TGTGTCAGCAGCGGACTCTACGAGCAGTATTTC
TRBV12-3/TRBV12-4	TRBJ2-5	.	.	CASDLVQGEAQYF	TGTGCCAGCGATTTGGTGCAGGGGGAGGCCCAGTACTTC
TRBV10-3	TRBJ2-7	.	.	CAIGPGEYEQYF	TGTGCTATCGGGCCAGGGGAGTACGAGCAGTACTTC
TRBV12-3/TRBV12-4	TRBJ2-3	.	TRBD1	CASNKGDRDTDTQYF	TGTGCCAGCAATAAAGGGGACAGGGACACAGATACGCAGTATTTT
TRBV7-9	TRBJ2-1	once	.	CASSSEGRYNEQFF	TGTGCCAGCAGCTCAGAGGGACGGTACAATGAGCAGTTCTTC
TRBV5-4	TRBJ2-1	.	.	CASTLVSFHNEQFF	TGTGCCAGTACCTTGGTTAGCTTCCACAACGAGCAGTTCTTC
TRBV28	TRBJ1-1	.	TRBD1	CASIPAQGADIETFF	TGTGCCAGCATCCCTGCCCAGGGGGCCGACATTGAAACTTTCTTT
TRBV5-6	TRBJ1-1	.	.	CASSLVGGIGRNSEAFF	TGTGCCAGCAGCTTGGTCGGTGGGATAGGGCGGAACAGTGAAGCTTTCTTT
TRBV12-3/TRBV12-4	TRBJ1-1	.	.	CTSSPRAPEAFF	TGTACCAGCAGCCCCAGGGCTCCTGAAGCTTTCTTT
TRBV7-3	TRBJ2-2	.	TRBD2	CASSLSWTSGVLFF	TGTGCCAGCAGCTTATCGTGGACTAGCGGGGTGCTGTTTTTT
TRBV29-1	TRBJ2-5	many	TRBD1	CSVEADRGRSETQYF	TGCAGCGTTGAAGCCGACAGGGGGCGTAGCGAGACCCAGTACTTC
TRBV6-1	TRBJ2-1	.	.	CSSNRGGVYHNEQFF	TGTTCCAGCAACCGAGGCGGGGTCTACCACAATGAGCAGTTCTTC
TRBV5-1	TRBJ2-5	once	.	CASSLPGDEGETQNF	TGCGCCAGCAGCTTACCAGGGGACGAAGGAGAGACCCAGAACTTC
TRBV29-1	TRBJ2-3	.	.	CSVKGGAGITDTQYF	TGCAGTGTTAAAGGCGGGGCCGGCATCACAGATACGCAGTATTTT
TRBV6-1	TRBJ2-3	.	TRBD2	CPSSEGLGPDTQFF	TGTCCCAGCAGTGAGGGACTAGGGCCAGATACGCAGTTTTTT